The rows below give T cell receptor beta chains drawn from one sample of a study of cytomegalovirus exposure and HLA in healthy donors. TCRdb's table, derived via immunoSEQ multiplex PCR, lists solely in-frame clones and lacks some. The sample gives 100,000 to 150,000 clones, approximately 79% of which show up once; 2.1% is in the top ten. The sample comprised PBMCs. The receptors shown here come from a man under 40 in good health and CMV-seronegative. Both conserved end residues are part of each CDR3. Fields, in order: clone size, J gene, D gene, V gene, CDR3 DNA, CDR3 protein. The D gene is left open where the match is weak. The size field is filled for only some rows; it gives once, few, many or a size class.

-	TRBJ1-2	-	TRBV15	TGTGCCACCAGCAGAGCCGTGACATTCATCTCTGACTATGGCTACACCTTC	CATSRAVTFISDYGYTF
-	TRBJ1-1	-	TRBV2	TGTGCCAGCGGGCCCCTGGCGCTTGAAGCTTTCTTT	CASGPLALEAFF
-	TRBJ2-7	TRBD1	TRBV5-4	TGTGCCAGCAGCCCACGGGACAGGGACTACGAGCAGTACTTC	CASSPRDRDYEQYF
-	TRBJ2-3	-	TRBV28	TGTGCCAGCACTGAAACTGGGACAGTTGGAGGGGCAGATACGCAGTATTTT	CASTETGTVGGADTQYF
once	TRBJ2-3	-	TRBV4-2	TGTGCCAGCAGCCAAGATGACCAGCGTGGCACAGATACGCAGTATTTT	CASSQDDQRGTDTQYF
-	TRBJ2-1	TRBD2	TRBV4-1	TGCGCCAGCAGCCAAGATTGGCTAGCGGGTTACAATGAGCAGTTCTTC	CASSQDWLAGYNEQFF
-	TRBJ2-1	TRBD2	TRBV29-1	TGCAGCGTTGATGTGAGGCGAAGCGGGGGGTCAACGGATGAGCAGTTCTTC	CSVDVRRSGGSTDEQFF
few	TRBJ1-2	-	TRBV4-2	TGTGCCAGCAGGTCAGGGAACTATGGCTACACCTTC	CASRSGNYGYTF
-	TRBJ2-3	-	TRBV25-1	TGTGCCAGCAGTGATGGAGCGATTAGCACAGATACGCAGTATTTT	CASSDGAISTDTQYF
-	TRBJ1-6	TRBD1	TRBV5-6	TGTGCCAGCAGGTGGGACAGGGGAGATTCACCCCTCCACTTT	CASRWDRGDSPLHF
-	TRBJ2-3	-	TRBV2	TGTGCCAGCGGCACGGGGGCAGATACGCAGTATTTT	CASGTGADTQYF
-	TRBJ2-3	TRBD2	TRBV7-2	TGTGCCAGCAGCGTTGCGGGGGGAGACACAGATACGCAGTATTTT	CASSVAGGDTDTQYF
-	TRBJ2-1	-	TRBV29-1	TGCAGCGTTGGCAGGGTAGGTTCCTACAATGAGCAGTTCTTC	CSVGRVGSYNEQFF
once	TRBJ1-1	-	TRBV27	TGTGCCAGCAGTTTATCGAGGTGGCAGGGTGGGACTGAAGCTTTCTTT	CASSLSRWQGGTEAFF
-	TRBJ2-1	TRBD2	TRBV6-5	TGTGCCAGCAGTCCCTCTGCGGGGGTGGACAATGAGCAGTTCTTC	CASSPSAGVDNEQFF
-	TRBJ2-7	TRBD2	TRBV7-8	TGTGCCAGCAGCCCCCGGACTAGAGGCGAGCAGTACTTC	CASSPRTRGEQYF
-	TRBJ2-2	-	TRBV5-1	TGCGCCACGGGGAGGGACAGGTCGAGCACCGGGGAGCTGTTTTTT	CATGRDRSSTGELFF
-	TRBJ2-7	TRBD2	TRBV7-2	TGTGCCAGCAGCTTCGGGGGCCGCTCCGCGGGCGCGGGGGGGCAGTACTTC	CASSFGGRSAGAGGQYF
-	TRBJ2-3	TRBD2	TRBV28	TGTGCCAGCAGTTCCCCCGCTAGCGGGGGCACAGATACGCAGTATTTT	CASSSPASGGTDTQYF
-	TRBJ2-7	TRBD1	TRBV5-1	TGCGCCAGCAGCTTTGTGACAGGGGGCACCTACGAGCAGTACTTC	CASSFVTGGTYEQYF
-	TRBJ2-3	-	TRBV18	TGTGCCAGCTCACCACCGAGGCCTTCTGGGACAGATACGCAGTATTTT	CASSPPRPSGTDTQYF
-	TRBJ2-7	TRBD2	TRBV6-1	TGTGCCAGCTCTCCCGCGGGGGGTCCCTACGAGCAGTACTTC	CASSPAGGPYEQYF
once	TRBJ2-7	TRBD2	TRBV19	TGTGCCAGTAGCCAGCGGGGGACACGTCCTGACGAGCAGTACTTC	CASSQRGTRPDEQYF
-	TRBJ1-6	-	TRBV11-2	TGTGCCAGCAGCTTACGAGCAGGGCTCTTGGATAATTCACCCCTCCACTTT	CASSLRAGLLDNSPLHF
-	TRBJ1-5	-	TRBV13	TGTGCCAGCAGCCCCATGGGCGCAGAACAGCCCCAGCATTTT	CASSPMGAEQPQHF
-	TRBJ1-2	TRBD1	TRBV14	TGTGCCAGCAGCCTCCTACGGACAGGGGGCGAGTATGGCTACACCTTC	CASSLLRTGGEYGYTF
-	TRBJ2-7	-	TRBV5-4	TGTGCCAGCAGCTTGGTCCCAGGGGTCTACGAGCAGTACTTC	CASSLVPGVYEQYF
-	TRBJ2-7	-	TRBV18	TGTGCCAGCTCACCACAGCGGAACGAGCAGTACTTC	CASSPQRNEQYF
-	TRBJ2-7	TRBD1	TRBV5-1	TGCGCCAGCAGCTACCGACAGGGGGTAGGGGGCGAGCAGTACTTC	CASSYRQGVGGEQYF
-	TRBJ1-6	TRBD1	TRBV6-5	TGTGCCAGCAGACCGACAGGGAAAAATTCACCCCTCCACTTT	CASRPTGKNSPLHF
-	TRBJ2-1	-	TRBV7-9	TGTGCCAGCAGCTCTGTAAATTACAGGGACAATGAGCAGTTCTTC	CASSSVNYRDNEQFF
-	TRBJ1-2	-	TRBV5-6	TGTGCCAGCAGCTCGGGGACAAGCTCCCTTTCCTATGGCTACACCTTC	CASSSGTSSLSYGYTF
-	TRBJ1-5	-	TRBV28	TGTGCCACCCATCCTGGGGGGTCTGGCAATCAGCCCCAGCATTTT	CATHPGGSGNQPQHF
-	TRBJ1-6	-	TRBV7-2	TGTGCCAGCAGCTTAAGAGCAGGGGAGAATTCACCCCTCCACTTT	CASSLRAGENSPLHF
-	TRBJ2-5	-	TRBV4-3	TGCGCCAGCAGCGGAGGCCGGGCACAAGAGACCCAGTACTTC	CASSGGRAQETQYF
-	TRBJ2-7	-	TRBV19	TGTGCCACCCAAAGTTCCAGCTCCTACGAGCAGTACTTC	CATQSSSSYEQYF
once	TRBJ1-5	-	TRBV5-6	TGTGCCAGCAGCTTGGGAACAGTACAGCCCCAGCATTTT	CASSLGTVQPQHF
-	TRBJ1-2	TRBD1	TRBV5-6	TGTGCCAGCAGCTTGGGGACAGGGGGCCATGGCTACACCTTC	CASSLGTGGHGYTF
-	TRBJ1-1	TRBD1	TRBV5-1	TGCGCCAGCAGCTTGGGGGGGACAGCGAACACTGAAGCTTTCTTT	CASSLGGTANTEAFF
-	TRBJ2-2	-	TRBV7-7	TGTGCCAGCAGCTTAATGCGGGGCCCGAACACCGGGGAGCTGTTTTTT	CASSLMRGPNTGELFF
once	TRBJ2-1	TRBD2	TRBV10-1	TGCGCCAGCAGTGAGTCGAGGCTAGCGGGGGGCCAAACAACGTGGAATGAGCAGTTCTTC	CASSESRLAGGQTTWNEQFF
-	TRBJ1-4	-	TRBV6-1	TGTGCCAGCTCCAAAGGGGGGGGGAATGAAAAACTGTTTTTT	CASSKGGGNEKLFF
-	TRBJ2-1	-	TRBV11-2	-	CASSLLGLKRPSTSEGSFF
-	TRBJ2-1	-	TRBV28	TGTGCCAGCAGTTCCCCAGGATTGCAGGCCTCTAATGAGCAGTTCTTC	CASSSPGLQASNEQFF
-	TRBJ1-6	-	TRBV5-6	TGTGCCAGCAGTTTCGACACCGGACAGTCACCCCTCCACTTT	CASSFDTGQSPLHF
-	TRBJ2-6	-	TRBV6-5	TGTGCCAGCAGCAAGCTGGTCTCTGGGGCCAACGGCCTGACTTTC	CASSKLVSGANGLTF
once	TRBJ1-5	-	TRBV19	TGTGCCAGTAGTATTGGTACAGGCAATCAGCCCCAGCATTTT	CASSIGTGNQPQHF
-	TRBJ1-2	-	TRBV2	TGTGCCAGCAGCGACGACAGCTATGGCTACACCTTC	CASSDDSYGYTF
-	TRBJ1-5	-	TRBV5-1	TGCGCCAGCAGCTTGGGGGAGGCTCAGCCCCAGCATTTT	CASSLGEAQPQHF
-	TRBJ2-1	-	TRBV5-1	TGCGCCAGCAGCTTTTGGGCAGCCAACAATGAGCAGTTCTTC	CASSFWAANNEQFF
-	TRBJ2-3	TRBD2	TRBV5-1	TGCGCCAGCAGCCCCCCGGCGGGGGGGATAGATACGCAGTATTTT	CASSPPAGGIDTQYF
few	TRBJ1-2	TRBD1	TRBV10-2	TGCGCCAGCAGTGCGTCGGTCAGGACAGGGAAGTTTAGCAACTATGGCTACACCTTC	CASSASVRTGKFSNYGYTF
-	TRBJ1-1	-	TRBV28	TGTGCCAGCAGTCCCCCCGGAAGGCCCCCGGGGGACACTGAAGCTTTCTTT	CASSPPGRPPGDTEAFF
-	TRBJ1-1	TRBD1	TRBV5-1	TGCGCCAGCAGCTTCCTACCGGGACAGGGGGCCCGGTACACTGAAGCTTTCTTT	CASSFLPGQGARYTEAFF
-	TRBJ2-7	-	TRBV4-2	TGTGCCAGCAGCCAAGGGACAACAGACTACGAGCAGTACTTC	CASSQGTTDYEQYF